A single sample is the source of the 6 T cell receptor beta chains below, sequenced in a study of T cell responses to AZD1222 COVID-19 vaccine. Data came from immunoSEQ multiplex PCR; TCRdb stores just in-frame clones and leaves some out. Altogether around 150,000 clones are present, under 95% being singletons, with the ten largest covering under 1.2%. Source: peripheral blood, taken 28 days after the second AZD1222 dose. Receptors originate from an adult who received the AZD1222 COVID-19 vaccine.

The chain links TRBV5-4 to TRBJ1-6; tentative D call: TRBD1 (5 bases). CDR1 and CDR2 (germline): SGHNT, YYREEE (reference sequence). V gave up 1 base and J gave up 11 bases, with 19 bases separating them. CDR3 length equals 16 residues. The CDR3 here is CASSLTGLRENAPLHF. In nucleotides, the CDR3 is TGTGCCAGCAGCTTGACAGGTCTCCGGGAGAACGCACCCCTCCACTTT.

V and J are TRBV2 and TRBJ1-3, with TRBD1 matching over 10 bases. This CDR3 region has 16 residues. V trimming: 3 bases; J trimming: 4 bases; junction bases outside the gene matches: 6. Germline V gene data show CDR1 as SNHLY and CDR2 as FYNNEI. This CDR3 is CASSDPGQGSGNTIYF. CDR3 in DNA: TGTGCCAGCAGTGATCCGGGACAGGGGTCAGGAAACACCATATATTTT.

This chain links TRBV2 with TRBJ2-1; TRBD1 is a possible D gene (7 bases). There are 13 residues in the CDR3. V dropped 4 bases and J dropped 9 bases, with 13 bases sitting between them. CDR1 and CDR2 (germline): SNHLY, FYNNEI. The CDR3 is CASSVGGGGEQFF. The CDR3 DNA reads TGTGCCAGCAGTGTTGGAGGGGGCGGTGAGCAGTTCTTC.

This chain joins TRBV4-1 and TRBJ1-5; a weak D match, TRBD1 (6 bases). In germline, CDR1 is MGHRA, CDR2 YSYEKL. The V gene lost 1 base and the J gene lost 7 bases, with 11 bases spanning the gap. This CDR3 is 14 amino acids long. For the CDR3, the DNA is TGCGCCAGCAGCCAAGGTCAAGGGGGACAGCCCCAGCATTTT. Encoded protein: CASSQGQGGQPQHF.

This chain uses TRBV7-9 with TRBJ1-1; D is unclear. In germline, CDR1 is SEHNR, CDR2 FQNEAQ (reference sequence). Trimming left V 5 bases short and J 1 base short, with 17 bases between. The CDR3 covers 16 residues. CDR3 DNA: TGTGCCAGCAGCCCAAGAATTGGCCGGAGGAACACTGAAGCTTTCTTT. This encodes CASSPRIGRRNTEAFF.

The J gene is TRBJ1-6, the V gene TRBV19, with no clear D. CDR1 and CDR2 from the germline V gene are LNHDA and SQIVND (reference sequence). The CDR3 spans 16 residues. V lost 2 bases to trimming and J lost 8 bases, with 16 bases between them. CDR3 nucleotide sequence: TGTGCCAGTAGTATAACCGGTCTGGGCTCCGATTCACCCCTCCACTTT. This gives the protein CASSITGLGSDSPLHF.